The clone carrying this TCR beta chain was detected only once. The antigen is not known. The data belong to a study of T cell responses to AZD1222 COVID-19 vaccine. Regarding the study as a whole: It should be noted that donors were predominantly white British and more often female, and clonal diversity was possibly underestimated.

The V segment lost 1 base and the J segment 1 base; nucleotides outside the gene matches: 2. The CDR3 runs 15 residues. Per germline, CDR1 MNHNS and CDR2 SASEGT. The table came from immunoSEQ multiplex PCR; TCRdb's copy has only in-frame clones and leaves some out. The table shows around 100,000 clones, with about 90% occurring only once. The chain recombines TRBV6-1 with TRBJ2-3; 7 bases agree with TRBD2. The receptor's source is an adult in good health. Sequenced material: peripheral blood, taken on day 0 of AZD1222 vaccination. The CDR3 bases are TGTGCCAGCAGTGAAGAGGCGGGGGGCACAGATACGCAGTATTTT. This codes for CASSEEAGGTDTQYF.